This TCR beta chain is drawn from a study of cytomegalovirus exposure and HLA in healthy donors. PCR involved 60 Vbeta and 13 Jbeta primers. Sequencing used immunoSEQ multiplex PCR; TCRdb keeps in-frame clones, though not all of them. The sample shows 200,000 to 250,000 clones, roughly 84% of them seen only once. V lost 4 bases and J lost 4; bases outside the gene matches: 3. Germline assignment: CDR1 MNHNY and CDR2 SVGAGI (reference sequence). The CDR3 loop spans 14 amino acids. The source of this sequence is a girl aged 5-17 years in good health and CMV-seronegative. Sequenced sample: PBMCs. The genes are TRBV6-6 and TRBJ2-3; 9 positions match TRBD1. The CDR3 sequence is CASSWDRASDTQYF. CDR3 nucleotides: TGTGCCAGCAGTTGGGACAGGGCATCAGATACGCAGTATTTT.